The 2 T cell receptor beta chains in this list originate from one sample, sequenced in a study of T cells in Graves' hyperthyroidism and ophthalmopathy. It was RNA transcripts that yielded the amplified TCR beta CDR3 regions. RT-PCR in the first round (using the HTBI primer set) targeted the TCR CDR3. TCRdb reprocessed the multiplex PCR reads with MiXCR, giving one entry per CDR3 protein. Among about 260,000 distinct CDR3 sequences listed, about 25% were seen once. Sequenced input: blood. The receptors shown here come from a man in his forties with Graves' hyperthyroidism that later progressed to Graves' ophthalmopathy.

The chain is built from TRBV6-4 and TRBJ1-1; 10 bases match TRBD1. J lost 1 base, V lost 2 bases, and 7 bases had no gene match. Per germline, CDR1 MRHNA and CDR2 SNTAGT. The CDR3 contains 17 residues. The CDR3 sequence is CASSDKGTGDWNTEAFF. CDR3 in DNA: TGTGCCAGCAGTGACAAGGGGACAGGGGATTGGAACACTGAAGCTTTCTTT.

This clonotype has only a few counts. Being one base from a much bigger clone, this may be a read error. The rearrangement uses TRBV11-1 and TRBJ1-1, with D hard to call. CDR3 size: 15 residues. The V end lost 1 base, the J end lost 2 bases, and 11 bases lay between the germline ends. CDR1 is SGHAT and CDR2 is FQDESV in the germline V gene (reference sequence). Here the CDR3 reads CASSLEADRNTEAFF. In DNA, the CDR3 is TGTGCCAGCAGCTTAGAAGCCGATCGTAACACTGAAGCTTTCTTT.